This T cell receptor beta chain was documented in a study of blood T cells in healthy people across ages. Study-level results: CMV status of donors was unknown, possibly confounding expanded clonotype changes.

This clonotype has a handful of counts. Its target is unknown. This CDR3 comprises 15 residues. Germline values: CDR1 SGHTA, CDR2 FQGNSA. V shed 4 bases and J shed 5 bases, with 18 bases lying between them. Then a second PCR, running roughly 6 to 12 cycles, was carried out with a sample-barcoded 5' primer and a J-beta primer mix. TCRdb re-called the 5' RACE reads with MiXCR, one entry per CDR3 protein. The table lists more than 1,000,000 distinct CDR3 sequences, 20% to 25% of them singletons, with around 0.75% in the top ten. This sample was shared with a second study, whose subject was T cells of mothers and their children. As that study records: From each mother came over 8 million TCR beta CDR3 reads, and from each child came 3 million to 3.5 million.

The TCR was taken from a girl aged 2-10 years in good health. What was sequenced was blood. The chain joins TRBV7-2 to TRBJ2-7, with D perhaps TRBD2 (7 bases). The CDR3 here is CASSYGDGGRNEQYF. The CDR3 region has the DNA TGTGCCAGCAGCTATGGAGACGGGGGGCGGAACGAGCAGTACTTC.